One sample yielded the 4 T cell receptor beta chains listed below, sequenced in a study of blood T cell repertoires in COVID-19. TCRdb's copy holds only in-frame clones and misses some; the assay was immunoSEQ multiplex PCR. The data show 210,000 or so clones, nearly 90% seen once. Sequenced: PBMCs or T cells enriched from blood (not recorded which). The receptors originated from a man aged 25-45 years who had recovered from COVID-19.

This rearrangement joins TRBV18 to TRBJ2-7; D is perhaps TRBD1 (5 bases). The germline gives CDR1 KGHSH, CDR2 LQKENI. V gave up 0 bases and J gave up 4 bases, with 16 bases separating them. CDR3 length: 16 amino acids. DNA of the CDR3: TGTGCCAGCTCACCACCGAGTGGGCAGGGAACTTACGAGCAGTACTTC. This codes for CASSPPSGQGTYEQYF.

The chain is built from TRBV7-9 and TRBJ2-7; unclear D gene. The V end was cut by 5 bases, the J end by 5 bases, with 10 bases between. CDR3 length: 12 residues. Germline CDR1 is SEHNR and CDR2 is FQNEAQ (reference sequence). CDR3 in DNA: TGTGCCAGCAGCCTCGCTACTAACGAGCAGTACTTC. It encodes CASSLATNEQYF.

The V gene is TRBV6-5, the J gene TRBJ2-7; D possibly corresponds to TRBD2 (5 bases). Between the trimmed V and J ends, which lost 0 bases and 1 base, there was a span of 10 bases. The CDR3 contains 15 residues. Germline CDR1 reads MNHEY; CDR2 reads SVGAGI. The DNA for the CDR3 is TGTGCCAGCAGTTACTCGGGCGGGCAATCCTACGAGCAGTACTTC. It is translated as CASSYSGGQSYEQYF.

The chain employs TRBV7-9 and TRBJ2-2, with 11 bases lining up with TRBD1. Germline CDR1 is SEHNR and CDR2 is FQNEAQ (reference sequence). With 6 bases clipped from V and 1 base from J, the junction kept 7 bases outside the gene matches. This CDR3 contains 17 residues. The CDR3, as DNA: TGTGCCAGCAGTACGGGACAGGGGGGGATGAACACCGGGGAGCTGTTTTTT. Protein: CASSTGQGGMNTGELFF.